The 21 T cell receptor beta chains in this list originate from one sample, sequenced in a study of blood T cell repertoires in COVID-19. The repertoire was sequenced with immunoSEQ multiplex PCR; TCRdb's copy has only in-frame clones and lacks some. The sample yields around 300,000 clones, 88% seen once. The source material was PBMCs or T cells enriched from blood (not recorded which). These receptors originate from a man aged 25 to 40 who had recovered from COVID-19.

V is TRBV28 and J is TRBJ2-7, with D tentatively TRBD2 (6 bases). In germline, CDR1 is MDHEN, CDR2 SYDVKM. This CDR3 is built from 16 residues. The V end lost 2 bases, the J end lost 3 bases, and 17 bases lay between the germline ends. The CDR3 nucleotides read TGTGCCAGCAGTTTAAGGTGGCAGGGAGGAAGCTACGAGCAGTACTTC. Amino acid sequence: CASSLRWQGGSYEQYF.

The table lists this clone with a few counts. The V and J genes are TRBV28 and TRBJ1-5, with a possible D match to TRBD1 (6 bases). The length of the CDR3 is 17 residues. Germline V gene data show CDR1 as MDHEN and CDR2 as SYDVKM. V was trimmed by 5 bases and J by 0 bases, leaving 17 bases between them. The DNA of the CDR3 is TGTGCCAGCAGTGATCCTGGGACAAGCTATAGCAATCAGCCCCAGCATTTT. This gives the protein CASSDPGTSYSNQPQHF. The full variable domain, completed using reference TRBV28 and TRBJ1-5, is DVKVTQSSRYLVKRTGEKVFLECVQDMDHENMFWYRQDPGLGLRLIYFSYDVKMKEKGDIPEGYSVSREKKERFSLILESASTNQTSMYLCASSDPGTSYSNQPQHFGDGTRLSIL.

The genes are TRBV5-6 and TRBJ2-5, with D perhaps TRBD2 (7 bases). This CDR3 has 16 residues. In germline, CDR1 is SGHDT, CDR2 YYEEEE. Trimming removed 0 bases at V and 4 bases at J, with 16 bases between. The CDR3 region is CASSLVGGGRGETQYF. In DNA form, the CDR3 reads TGTGCCAGCAGCTTGGTGGGCGGGGGCCGTGGAGAGACCCAGTACTTC.

V gene TRBV7-2 combines with J gene TRBJ1-2; TRBD1 might be the D (5 bases). V was trimmed by 4 bases and J by 3 bases, leaving 15 bases between them. The CDR3 contains 15 residues. CDR1 is SGHTA and CDR2 is FQGNSA in the germline V gene. DNA of the CDR3: TGTGCCAGCAGCTGGGGCAGGAGGGCCCACTATGGCTACACCTTC. Translated: CASSWGRRAHYGYTF.

The rearrangement links TRBV5-1 to TRBJ2-1, with 8 bases fitting TRBD1. This CDR3 has 13 residues. Germline lookup yields CDR1 SGHRS and CDR2 YFSETQ. Trimming took 4 bases from V and 8 from J; bases not matched to a gene: 5. The CDR3 nucleotides read TGCGCCAGCAGCGGACAGGGTGAATATGAGCAGTTCTTC. The encoded protein is CASSGQGEYEQFF.

This chain links TRBV28 with TRBJ2-3, with 10 bases that match TRBD1. Germline trimming cut 2 bases from V and 5 bases from J; bases unmatched to any gene: 4. This CDR3 has 15 amino acids. The germline V gene encodes CDR1 MDHEN and CDR2 SYDVKM. CDR3 nucleotides: TGTGCCAGCAGTTTAGGGACAGGGGCTGGAGATACGCAGTATTTT. It is translated as CASSLGTGAGDTQYF.

This chain connects TRBV5-1 to TRBJ1-4; tentatively, D is TRBD1 (5 bases). The V end lost 0 bases, the J end lost 4 bases, and 13 bases lay between the germline ends. The CDR3 has 16 residues. Germline CDR1 reads SGHRS; CDR2 reads YFSETQ. CDR3 in amino acids: CASSLVGVKNNEKLFF. The CDR3 nucleotides read TGCGCCAGCAGCTTGGTAGGGGTAAAGAATAATGAAAAACTGTTTTTT.

The chain has TRBV5-1 and TRBJ2-1; the match to TRBD2 covers 11 bases. This CDR3 is built from 14 residues. Germline V gene data show CDR1 as SGHRS and CDR2 as YFSETQ. The J segment lost 12 bases and the V segment lost 4 bases, leaving 9 bases of the junction unmatched. The CDR3 DNA reads as TGCGCCAGCAGCGGAGGACTAGCGGGTGAGGTGCAGTTCTTC. Encoded protein: CASSGGLAGEVQFF.

The genes are TRBV19 and TRBJ1-5; D unresolved. The V and J ends lost 1 base and 5 bases respectively, with 6 bases between them. Germline V gene data show CDR1 as LNHDA and CDR2 as SQIVND (reference sequence). The CDR3 runs to 13 residues. CDR3 sequence: CASSIGQDQPQHF. The CDR3 DNA follows: TGTGCCAGTAGTATAGGGCAGGATCAGCCCCAGCATTTT. Full variable domain (outside the CDR3, taken from reference TRBV19 and TRBJ1-5): DGGITQSPKYLFRKEGQNVTLSCEQNLNHDAMYWYRQDPGQGLRLIYYSQIVNDFQKGDIAEGYSVSREKKESFPLTVTSAQKNPTAFYLCASSIGQDQPQHFGDGTRLSIL.

The rearrangement joins TRBV6-5 to TRBJ1-2; 8 nucleotides line up with TRBD1. This CDR3 comprises 14 residues. Germline CDR1 and CDR2: MNHEY and SVGAGI. Germline trimming cut 7 bases from V and 2 bases from J; bases unmatched to any gene: 6. The CDR3 loop reads CASKRGQDNYGYTF. The CDR3 DNA reads as TGTGCCAGCAAGAGGGGACAGGACAACTATGGCTACACCTTC.

This chain links TRBV28 with TRBJ1-2; D not resolved. The CDR3 has 16 amino acids. Trimming pared 1 base from V and 4 bases from J, leaving 16 bases between. Germline V gene data show CDR1 as MDHEN and CDR2 as SYDVKM. CDR3 bases: TGTGCCAGCAGTTTATCTGTCCTCACCGCGATCTATGGCTACACCTTC. Translating gives CASSLSVLTAIYGYTF.

This chain links TRBV4-1 with TRBJ1-1; a weak D match, TRBD1 (6 bases). CDR1 and CDR2 from the germline V gene are MGHRA and YSYEKL. The V gene lost 0 bases and the J gene lost 1 base, with 9 bases spanning the gap. The CDR3 spans 15 residues. The CDR3 loop is CASSQEPRGNTEAFF. In nucleotides, the CDR3 is TGCGCCAGCAGCCAAGAACCCAGGGGGAACACTGAAGCTTTCTTT.

The rearrangement joins TRBV28 to TRBJ2-5; no definite D call. The germline V gene has CDR1 MDHEN and CDR2 SYDVKM. The CDR3 runs to 12 residues. V lost 5 bases and J 6 bases, leaving 10 bases between the germline ends. The CDR3 DNA follows: TGTGCCAGCAGTGGGCCAGGAAAGACCCAGTACTTC. This encodes CASSGPGKTQYF.

The genes are TRBV5-4 and TRBJ2-3; the match to TRBD2 covers 9 bases. The CDR3 sequence is 17 residues long. Germline CDR1 SGHNT, CDR2 YYREEE (reference sequence). Losses at the gene ends were 4 bases for V and 8 bases for J; bases not matched to a gene: 17. The CDR3 DNA reads as TGTGCCAGCAGCACCGCCGAGCGCGGGGGGGCATTAGCTACGCAGTATTTT. Protein product: CASSTAERGGALATQYF.

The V and J genes are TRBV27 and TRBJ1-3; no reliable D call. The germline V gene has CDR1 MNHEY and CDR2 SMNVEV (reference sequence). The V end was cut by 1 base, the J end by 8 bases, with 12 bases between. The CDR3 runs to 14 residues. The CDR3 DNA reads as TGTGCCAGCAGTTTATTGCGGAATTGGGACACCATATATTTT. It specifies CASSLLRNWDTIYF.

The chain uses TRBV28 and TRBJ1-6, with D unclear. Trimming pared 6 bases from V and 6 bases from J, leaving 18 bases between. The CDR3 runs to 16 residues. Looked up from germline, CDR1 is MDHEN and CDR2 is SYDVKM. The chain's CDR3 is CASRFSLAHGNSPLHF. CDR3 DNA sequence: TGTGCCAGCAGGTTTAGCCTCGCTCACGGTAATTCACCCCTCCACTTT.

This sequence joins TRBV6-5 and TRBJ1-1; possibly TRBD1 for D (5 bases). The CDR3 has 14 amino acids. V lost 4 bases and J lost 1, with 10 bases in between. Germline V gives CDR1 MNHEY, CDR2 SVGAGI. Written as DNA, the CDR3 is TGTGCCAGCAGTTGGTCCAGGGAGAACACTGAAGCTTTCTTT. Translated: CASSWSRENTEAFF.

Concerning this clone itself: This sample also contains other DNA sequences that code for the same CDR3. The chain employs TRBV3-1 (or the pseudogene TRBV3-2) and TRBJ2-5; TRBD2 matches 7 bases. V shed 6 bases, J shed 1 base, and the junction held 5 bases outside the gene matches. There are 14 residues in the CDR3. Germline V gene sequence: CDR1 LGHDT, CDR2 YNNKEL (reference sequence). The DNA of the CDR3 is TGTGCCAGCAGTCCGAGCGGGGTCCAAGAGACCCAGTACTTC. Amino acids: CASSPSGVQETQYF.

V usage is TRBV7-2 and J usage is TRBJ1-5; D ambiguous. The CDR3 runs 15 residues. With 1 base removed from V and 2 bases from J, the gap between germline ends came to 9 bases. Germline assignment: CDR1 SGHTA and CDR2 FQGNSA. The CDR3 DNA is TGTGCCAGCAGCTTAGTGGGTGGAGGCAATCAGCCCCAGCATTTT. Its protein product is CASSLVGGGNQPQHF.

The CDR3 is CASKQGNYGYTF. CDR3 coding DNA: TGTGCCAGCAAACAGGGAAACTATGGCTACACCTTC. V gene TRBV28 combines with J gene TRBJ1-2; D may be TRBD1 (6 bases). The CDR3 has 12 amino acids. Trimming left V 7 bases short and J 2 bases short, with 8 bases between. Germline CDR1 reads MDHEN; CDR2 reads SYDVKM.

This rearrangement joins TRBV5-1 to TRBJ2-3, with 15 bases that match TRBD2. CDR3 length: 17 amino acids. J lost 2 bases, V lost 3 bases, and 4 bases had no gene match. Per the germline V gene, CDR1 is SGHRS and CDR2 is YFSETQ. CDR3 nucleotide sequence: TGCGCCAGCAGCTCGGGGACTAGCGGGGGGCACACAGATACGCAGTATTTT. Amino acid sequence: CASSSGTSGGHTDTQYF. Full variable domain (missing parts from reference TRBV5-1 and TRBJ2-3): KAGVTQTPRYLIKTRGQQVTLSCSPISGHRSVSWYQQTPGQGLQFLFEYFSETQRNKGNFPGRFSGRQFSNSRSEMNVSTLELGDSALYLCASSSGTSGGHTDTQYFGPGTRLTVL.